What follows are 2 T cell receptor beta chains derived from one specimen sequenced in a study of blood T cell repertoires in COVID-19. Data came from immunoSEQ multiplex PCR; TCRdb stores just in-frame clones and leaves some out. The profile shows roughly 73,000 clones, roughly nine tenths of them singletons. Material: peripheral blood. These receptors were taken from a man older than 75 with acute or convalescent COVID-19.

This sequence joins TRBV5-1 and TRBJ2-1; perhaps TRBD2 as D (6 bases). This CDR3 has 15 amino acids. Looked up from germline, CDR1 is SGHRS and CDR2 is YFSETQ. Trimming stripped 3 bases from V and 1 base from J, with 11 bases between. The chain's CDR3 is CASSSASASYNEQFF. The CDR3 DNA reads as TGCGCCAGCAGCTCTGCTAGCGCTTCCTACAATGAGCAGTTCTTC.

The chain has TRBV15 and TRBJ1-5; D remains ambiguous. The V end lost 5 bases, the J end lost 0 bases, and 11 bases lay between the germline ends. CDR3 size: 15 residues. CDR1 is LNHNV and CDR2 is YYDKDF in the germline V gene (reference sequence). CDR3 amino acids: CATSPESYSNQPQHF. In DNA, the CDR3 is TGTGCCACCAGCCCTGAAAGCTATAGCAATCAGCCCCAGCATTTT.